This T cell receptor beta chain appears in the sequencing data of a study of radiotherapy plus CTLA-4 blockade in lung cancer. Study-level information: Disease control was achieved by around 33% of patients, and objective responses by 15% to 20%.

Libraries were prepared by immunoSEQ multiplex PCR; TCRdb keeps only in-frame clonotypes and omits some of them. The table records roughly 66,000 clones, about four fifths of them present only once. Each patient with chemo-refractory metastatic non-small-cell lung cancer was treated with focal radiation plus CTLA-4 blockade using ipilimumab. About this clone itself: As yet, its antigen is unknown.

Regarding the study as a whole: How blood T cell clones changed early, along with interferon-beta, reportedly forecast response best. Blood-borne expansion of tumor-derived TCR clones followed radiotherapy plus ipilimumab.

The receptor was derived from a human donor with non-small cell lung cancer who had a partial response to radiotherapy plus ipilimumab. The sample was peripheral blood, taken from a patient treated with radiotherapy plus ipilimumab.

The CDR3 is CASSPRPDSSGRADTQYF. The CDR3 coding sequence is TGTGCCAGCAGCCCTAGACCGGACAGTAGCGGGAGGGCAGATACGCAGTATTTT. The V and J genes are TRBV9 and TRBJ2-3; 11 bases are shared with TRBD2. The CDR3 contains 18 residues. CDR1 and CDR2 (germline): SGDLS, YYNGEE. The junction had 14 bases not matched to a gene; V was cut back by 4 bases and J by 4 bases.